This T cell receptor (beta chain) derives from a study of T cell responses to AZD1222 COVID-19 vaccine. Study conclusions and caveats: Donors, mostly white British, included more females; clonal diversity was possibly underestimated.

The protocol was immunoSEQ multiplex PCR, while the TCRdb copy is restricted to in-frame clones and leaves out a portion. Here the sample spans about 180,000 clones, 90% being singletons. There are 15 residues in the CDR3. Trimming left V 1 base short and J 8 bases short, with 12 bases between. Germline V lookup: CDR1 MNHEY, CDR2 SMNVEV (reference sequence). Comment on this clone: Its specificity is unknown.

Material: peripheral blood, obtained on day 0 of AZD1222 vaccination. This receptor was obtained from an adult in good health. The V and J genes are TRBV27 and TRBJ1-6, with TRBD1 as a possible D gene (5 bases). For the CDR3, the DNA is TGTGCCAGCAGTTTATTGGTACGGGGGGATTCACCCCTCCACTTT. It encodes CASSLLVRGDSPLHF.